This T cell receptor (beta chain) was recovered during a study of T cell responses to AZD1222 COVID-19 vaccine. The assay was immunoSEQ multiplex PCR, and TCRdb's table has in-frame clones only and misses some. The sample yields more than 150,000 clones, under 95% seen once. The CDR3 is made up of 17 amino acids. CDR1 and CDR2 from the germline V gene are MNHNS and SASEGT. After removal of 0 bases from V and 3 bases from J, the junction contained 8 bases not matched to a gene. The genes are TRBV6-1 and TRBJ1-2, with 9 bases aligning to TRBD1. The TCR originated in an adult who received the AZD1222 COVID-19 vaccine. The material was peripheral blood, obtained 28 days after the second AZD1222 dose. The CDR3 DNA follows: TGTGCCAGCAGTGAAGCCCTCGCCGGGACAGGGTACTATGGCTACACCTTC. Amino acid sequence: CASSEALAGTGYYGYTF.